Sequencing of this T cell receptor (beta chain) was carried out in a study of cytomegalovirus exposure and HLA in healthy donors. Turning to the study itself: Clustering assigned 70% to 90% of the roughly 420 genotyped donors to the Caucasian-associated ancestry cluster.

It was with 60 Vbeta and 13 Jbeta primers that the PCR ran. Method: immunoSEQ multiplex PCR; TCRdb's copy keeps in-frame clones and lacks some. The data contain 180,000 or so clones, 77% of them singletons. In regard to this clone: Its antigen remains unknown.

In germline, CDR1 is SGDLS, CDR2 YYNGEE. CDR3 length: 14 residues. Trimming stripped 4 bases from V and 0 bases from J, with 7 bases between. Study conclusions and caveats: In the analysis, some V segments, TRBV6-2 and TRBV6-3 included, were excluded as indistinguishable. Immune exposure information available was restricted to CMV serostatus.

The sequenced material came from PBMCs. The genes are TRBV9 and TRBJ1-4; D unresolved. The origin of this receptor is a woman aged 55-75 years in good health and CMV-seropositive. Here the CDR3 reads CASSLRPTNEKLFF. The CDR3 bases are TGTGCCAGCAGCCTCCGTCCAACTAATGAAAAACTGTTTTTT.